The 14 T cell receptor beta chains in this list originate from one sample, sequenced in a study of T-cell reconstitution after alpha-beta-depleted transplantation in children. TCRbeta library preparation incorporated unique molecular identifiers. TCRdb reprocessed the PCR reads with MiXCR, giving one entry per CDR3 protein. Among roughly 200,000 distinct CDR3 sequences listed, about 15% were seen once. Here the sequenced sample was PBMCs from the stem cell graft donor, taken from the stem cell graft. These receptors were obtained from a human donor who donated a stem cell graft to a child with acute lymphoblastic leukemia.

This clonotype has just a few counts. This chain links TRBV5-1 with TRBJ2-3; TRBD2 matches at 10 bases. Germline V gives CDR1 SGHRS, CDR2 YFSETQ. The CDR3 sequence is 18 residues long. The V and J ends lost 2 bases and 5 bases, in that order; junction bases with no gene match: 14. In DNA, the CDR3 is TGCGCCAGCAGCTTCGAGTCGGCTAGCGGGAGTAGAGGAGATACGCAGTATTTT. As protein: CASSFESASGSRGDTQYF.

The sample holds many counts of this clonotype. The rearrangement links TRBV29-1 to TRBJ1-1; no definite D call. In germline, CDR1 is SQVTM, CDR2 ANQGSEA. Trimming cost V 7 bases and J 14 bases, with 11 bases left between them. CDR3 length: 8 residues. The CDR3 region has the DNA TGCAGCGCCCCTCGTGGATTCTTT. Protein: CSAPRGFF.

This clonotype occurred many times. The rearrangement links TRBV20-1 to TRBJ2-7; TRBD2 matches 8 bases. V was pared by 0 bases and J by 4 bases, with 5 bases of the junction left unmatched. The CDR3 runs to 14 residues. Germline V CDR1 and CDR2: DFQATT, SNEGSKA (reference sequence). In DNA form, the CDR3 reads TGCAGTGCTAGAGAGCAGCGGGGGATATACGAGCAGTACTTC. Encoded protein: CSAREQRGIYEQYF.

This clonotype showed up many times. V and J are TRBV20-1 and TRBJ1-1, with D hard to call. V lost 6 bases and J 3 bases, leaving 11 bases between the germline ends. Germline loops: CDR1 DFQATT, CDR2 SNEGSKA (reference sequence). CDR3 length equals 12 residues. CDR3 protein: CSARRGYTEAFF. CDR3 bases: TGCAGTGCGAGAAGAGGGTACACTGAAGCTTTCTTT.

The table lists this clonotype with many counts. The chain links TRBV7-9 to TRBJ1-1, with D unresolved. V gave up 3 bases and J gave up 2 bases, with 10 bases separating them. The CDR3 covers 14 residues. Looked up from germline, CDR1 is SEHNR and CDR2 is FQNEAQ (reference sequence). DNA for the CDR3: TGTGCCAGCAGCTTGGGGTTTCTCAACACTGAAGCTTTCTTT. It encodes CASSLGFLNTEAFF.

CDR3 DNA: TGCGCCAGCAGCCAGGACAGGGCTGGCTATGGCTACACCTTC. Translated, it gives CASSQDRAGYGYTF. The chain couples TRBV5-1 to TRBJ1-2, with 8 bases lining up with TRBD1. V lost 4 bases and J lost 4; bases outside the gene matches: 6. The CDR3 has 14 amino acids. Looked up from germline, CDR1 is SGHRS and CDR2 is YFSETQ.

This clonotype was detected a few times. The chain couples TRBV20-1 to TRBJ1-1; 10 nucleotides match TRBD1. The CDR3 has 14 residues. V shed 6 bases, J shed 3 bases, and the junction held 7 bases outside the gene matches. Germline assignment: CDR1 DFQATT and CDR2 SNEGSKA (reference sequence). The CDR3 DNA reads TGCAGTGCCAACCAGGACAGGGGGGACACTGAAGCTTTCTTT. Amino acid sequence: CSANQDRGDTEAFF.

This clonotype was observed a handful of times. The chain has TRBV20-1 and TRBJ2-7, with TRBD2 matching over 9 bases. CDR3 length: 15 amino acids. Trimming removed 0 bases from V and 3 bases from J; junction bases left unmatched: 6. Germline loops: CDR1 DFQATT, CDR2 SNEGSKA (reference sequence). The CDR3: CSARELAGTLYEQYF. DNA for the CDR3: TGCAGTGCTAGAGAACTAGCGGGTACCCTCTACGAGCAGTACTTC.

This clonotype was recorded many times. The V gene is TRBV24-1, the J gene TRBJ2-1; TRBD1 agrees at 7 bases. Germline assignment: CDR1 KGHDR and CDR2 SFDVKD. V shed 4 bases, J shed 16 bases, and the junction held 9 bases outside the gene matches. The CDR3 totals 12 residues. The CDR3 region is CATSDPTGVRFF. CDR3 nucleotide sequence: TGTGCCACCAGTGACCCTACAGGGGTTAGATTCTTC.

This clonotype was detected many times. The gene calls are TRBV4-2 and TRBJ2-7; possible D gene TRBD1, 8 bases. CDR1 is LGHNA and CDR2 is YNFKEQ in the germline V gene. The CDR3 extends over 14 amino acids. V gave up 9 bases and J gave up 0 bases, with 15 bases separating them. CDR3 region: CASKQGEGSYEQYF. The CDR3 DNA is TGTGCCAGTAAACAGGGGGAGGGCTCCTACGAGCAGTACTTC.

This clonotype was detected many times. The chain recombines TRBV7-9 with TRBJ2-7, with D possibly TRBD2 on 5 matching bases. This CDR3 has 13 residues. Germline loops: CDR1 SEHNR, CDR2 FQNEAQ (reference sequence). V lost 5 bases to trimming and J lost 4 bases, with 12 bases between them. CDR3 region: CASSPKTGYEQYF. The CDR3 bases are TGTGCCAGCAGCCCCAAAACGGGATACGAGCAGTACTTC.

This clonotype occurred many times. The chain uses TRBV5-1 and TRBJ1-2, with 8 positions matching TRBD1. There are 14 residues in the CDR3. V lost 0 bases to trimming and J lost 7 bases; unmatched junction nucleotides: 5. Looked up from germline, CDR1 is SGHRS and CDR2 is YFSETQ. CDR3 nucleotide sequence: TGCGCCAGCAGCTTGGAGCCAGGGGGCGTTGGCTACACCTTC. This codes for CASSLEPGGVGYTF.

Notes on this clonotype: An end of the junction does not agree with germline; a read error may underlie this. The chain has TRBV5-1 and TRBJ2-1; D unresolved. CDR3 size: 16 residues. The germline CDR1 and CDR2 sequences are SGHRS and YFSETQ. CDR3 protein: CASSLVRPSSYNEQLF. In DNA form, the CDR3 reads TGCGCCAGCAGCTTGGTACGGCCGAGCTCCTACAATGAGCAGCTCTTC.

This clonotype came up once. The chain employs TRBV30 and TRBJ1-1, with a weak D call TRBD1 (6 bases). The ends were cut back, 5 bases at V and 4 bases at J, with 11 bases in the middle. Germline CDR1 and CDR2: GTSNPN and SVGIG (reference sequence). This CDR3 contains 12 residues. The CDR3 loop reads CAWGKGGTEAFF. As DNA, the CDR3 is TGTGCCTGGGGTAAAGGGGGCACTGAAGCTTTCTTT.